Listed below are T cell receptor beta chains from one sample, sequenced in a study of chemoradiotherapy in HPV16-positive cancers. Sequenced by immunoSEQ multiplex PCR; TCRdb stores in-frame clones only, minus some. The sample holds over 13,000 clones, over 70% seen once. Sample acquisition took place from a patient who underwent chemoradiotherapy. The receptors shown here come from a human donor with HPV-associated anogenital cancer. The CDR3 runs from the conserved cysteine through the conserved F or W. D genes are given only for firm matches. Expanded clones get a size class; other rows say once, few or many, or leave the size out.

d_call | clone_size | j_call | v_call | cdr3_nt | cdr3_aa
TRBD1 | . | TRBJ2-7 | TRBV6-5 | TGTGCCAGCAGTCCCCCGGGACAGGTCGTGGGTGAGCAGTACTTC | CASSPPGQVVGEQYF
. | once | TRBJ2-1 | TRBV27 | TGTGCCAGCAGTTTATCGAACTATAACAATGAGCAGTTCTTC | CASSLSNYNNEQFF
. | . | TRBJ1-2 | TRBV5-4 | TGTGCCAGCAGCCGGGTCGACAGGACGGAAGGCTACACCTTC | CASSRVDRTEGYTF
. | few | TRBJ1-6 | TRBV28 | TGTGCCAGCAGTACCAGCAGGGTCCCCAATTCACCCCTCCACTTT | CASSTSRVPNSPLHF
. | once | TRBJ1-3 | TRBV7-9 | TGTGCCAGCAGTCCCCCGGGACATACCTCTGGAAACACCATATATTTT | CASSPPGHTSGNTIYF
. | . | TRBJ2-5 | TRBV27 | TGTGCCAGCAGTTTCTCCCAGGCACAAGAGACCCAGTACTTC | CASSFSQAQETQYF
. | few | TRBJ1-6 | TRBV27 | TGTGCCAGCAGTTTATATTCCCCAAACTCCTATAATTCACCCCTCCACTTT | CASSLYSPNSYNSPLHF
TRBD1 | . | TRBJ1-1 | TRBV11-2 | TGTGCCAGCAGCTTACACACAGGGGTAAACACTGAAGCTTTCTTT | CASSLHTGVNTEAFF
TRBD1 | . | TRBJ2-7 | TRBV5-1 | TGCGCCAGCAGCTTGACAGGGGCTTCTGGCTACGAGCAGTACTTC | CASSLTGASGYEQYF
. | once | TRBJ1-1 | TRBV7-9 | TGTGCCAGCAGCTATGACAGAGGTGGAGGCCTTCGGACTGAAGCTTTCTTT | CASSYDRGGGLRTEAFF
. | . | TRBJ1-2 | TRBV29-1 | TGCAGCGTCCGGACCGGACTCTATGGCTACACCTTC | CSVRTGLYGYTF
. | . | TRBJ1-5 | TRBV6-1 | TGTGCCAGCAGGTCAGCGTATAGCAATCAGCCCCAGCATTTT | CASRSAYSNQPQHF
TRBD1 | . | TRBJ2-7 | TRBV6-6 | TGTGCCAGCAGTCCAGACGGGACAGTCTACGAGCAGTACTTC | CASSPDGTVYEQYF